What follows are 21 T cell receptor beta chains derived from one specimen sequenced in a study of blood T cells in healthy people across ages. Then a second PCR, running about 6 to 12 cycles, was carried out with a sample-barcoded 5' primer and a J-beta primer mix. TCRdb re-derived calls from the 5' RACE reads in MiXCR, one entry per CDR3 protein. The repertoire has around 790,000 distinct CDR3 sequences, under 55% of them found once; the top ten carry approximately 19%. Input material: blood. The source is a man aged 60 to 75 in good health.

The chain recombines TRBV6-5 with TRBJ2-5, with TRBD2 matching 10 bases. Germline CDR1 and CDR2: MNHEY and SVGAGI. With 6 bases clipped from V and 5 bases from J, the junction kept 9 bases outside the gene matches. The CDR3 sequence is 15 residues long. The DNA for the CDR3 is TGTGCCAGCAGACAAACTAGCGGGGAGACTGAGACCCAGTACTTC. Amino acid sequence: CASRQTSGETETQYF.

As regards this clonotype: A much larger clone lies one base from this, so it may be a read error. The rearrangement joins TRBV29-1 to TRBJ2-7; D unclear. Germline V gives CDR1 SQVTM, CDR2 ANQGSEA. The CDR3 runs 14 residues. V was cut by 2 bases and J by 7 bases, with 18 bases left in between. CDR3 sequence reads: CSVEPSGPSAEQYF. DNA of the CDR3: TGCAGCGTTGAACCTTCGGGCCCCTCCGCTGAGCAGTACTTC.

V is TRBV6-5 and J is TRBJ2-3; a weak D match, TRBD1 (5 bases). Trimming took off 6 bases at V and 4 bases at J, with 14 bases between the two ends. Per germline, CDR1 MNHEY and CDR2 SVGAGI. The CDR3 sequence is 14 residues long. CDR3 sequence reads: CASRPQGLADTQYF. CDR3 coding DNA: TGTGCCAGCAGACCCCAGGGATTGGCAGATACGCAGTATTTT.

There are a few counts of this clonotype. The chain is built from TRBV6-1 and TRBJ2-5; 9 bases fit TRBD1. Germline assignment: CDR1 MNHNS and CDR2 SASEGT. After removal of 6 bases from V and 4 bases from J, the junction contained 3 bases not matched to a gene. The CDR3 covers 13 residues. The DNA of the CDR3 is TGTGCCAGCAGAGGGACAGGGAGAGAGACCCAGTACTTC. Residues: CASRGTGRETQYF.

The V and J genes are TRBV7-6 and TRBJ2-5; D may be TRBD1 (6 bases). The V and J ends lost 3 bases and 2 bases respectively, with 13 bases between them. CDR1 and CDR2 (germline): SGHVS, FNYEAQ. The CDR3 loop spans 15 amino acids. The CDR3 nucleotides are TGTGCCAGCAGCTTTCCCGGGACAAAGCAAGAGACCCAGTACTTC. Translating gives CASSFPGTKQETQYF. The full variable domain, completed using reference TRBV7-6 and TRBJ2-5, is GAGVSQSPRYKVTKRGQDVALRCDPISGHVSLYWYRQALGQGPEFLTYFNYEAQQDKSGLPNDRFSAERPEGSISTLTIQRTEQRDSAMYRCASSFPGTKQETQYFGPGTRLLVL.

This clonotype has only a few counts. The chain joins TRBV27 to TRBJ2-7; 9 positions match TRBD2. V was clipped by 5 bases and J by 3 bases; unmatched bases: 8. The germline gives CDR1 MNHEY, CDR2 SMNVEV (reference sequence). This CDR3 region has 15 residues. The CDR3 region is CASSRGGGALYEQYF. CDR3 sequence (DNA): TGTGCCAGCAGTCGCGGCGGGGGGGCCCTCTACGAGCAGTACTTC.

The genes are TRBV7-2 and TRBJ2-3; D is undetermined. From germline, CDR1 is SGHTA and CDR2 FQGNSA. Trimming cost V 2 bases and J 2 bases, with 8 bases left between them. CDR3 length: 14 amino acids. The CDR3 loop reads CASSLMIDTDTQYF. DNA of the CDR3: TGTGCCAGCAGCTTAATGATCGACACAGATACGCAGTATTTT.

The J gene is TRBJ1-1, the V gene TRBV5-1; 9 nucleotides match TRBD1. The CDR3 has 16 residues. V dropped 4 bases and J dropped 0; count of bases not matched to a gene: 7. Germline V gene lookup returns CDR1 SGHRS and CDR2 YFSETQ. The CDR3 sequence is CASSLGQGVMNTEAFF. CDR3 nucleotides: TGCGCCAGCAGCCTGGGACAGGGCGTAATGAACACTGAAGCTTTCTTT.

This clonotype has more than one count but fewer than ten. The chain links TRBV20-1 to TRBJ2-7, with 9 bases matching TRBD2. The CDR3 length is 16 residues. Per the germline V gene, CDR1 is DFQATT and CDR2 is SNEGSKA (reference sequence). Trimming took 2 bases from V and 1 from J; bases not matched to a gene: 9. The CDR3 reads CSARWSGGPRSYEQYF. The CDR3 nucleotides read TGCAGTGCTAGATGGAGCGGGGGGCCGAGGTCCTACGAGCAGTACTTC.

This sequence joins TRBV6-5 and TRBJ2-1, with TRBD2 matching 11 bases. Germline assignment: CDR1 MNHEY and CDR2 SVGAGI. CDR3 length: 14 amino acids. V gave up 4 bases and J gave up 12 bases; unmatched junction bases: 8. The CDR3 spells CASSSIAGGPAQFF. The CDR3 coding sequence is TGTGCCAGCAGTTCCATAGCGGGGGGGCCGGCGCAGTTCTTC.

This clonotype was observed at least ten times. The rearrangement links TRBV29-1 to TRBJ2-7; a weak D match, TRBD1 (6 bases). The V end was cut by 1 base, the J end by 3 bases, with 13 bases between. The CDR3 runs 14 residues. Germline V lookup: CDR1 SQVTM, CDR2 ANQGSEA. The CDR3 nucleotides read TGCAGCGTTGAAGTCTGGGACACCATCTACGAGCAGTACTTC. It is translated as CSVEVWDTIYEQYF.

The sample holds a few counts of this clonotype. CDR3: CSARDEGASEKLFF. The CDR3 DNA is TGCAGTGCTAGAGATGAGGGGGCGAGTGAAAAACTGTTTTTT. The genes are TRBV20-1 and TRBJ1-4, with 7 positions matching TRBD1. The germline V gene encodes CDR1 DFQATT and CDR2 SNEGSKA (reference sequence). The CDR3 is made up of 14 amino acids. V dropped 0 bases and J dropped 7; count of bases not matched to a gene: 5.

There are a few counts of this clonotype. The genes are TRBV5-1 and TRBJ1-2; the D is unclear. Looked up from germline, CDR1 is SGHRS and CDR2 is YFSETQ. Between the trimmed V and J ends, which lost 0 bases and 4 bases, there was a span of 7 bases. This CDR3 is built from 13 residues. CDR3 protein: CASSLDQVYGYTF. The CDR3 nucleotides are TGCGCCAGCAGCTTGGATCAGGTCTATGGCTACACCTTC. The full variable domain, its missing parts supplied by reference TRBV5-1 and TRBJ1-2, is KAGVTQTPRYLIKTRGQQVTLSCSPISGHRSVSWYQQTPGQGLQFLFEYFSETQRNKGNFPGRFSGRQFSNSRSEMNVSTLELGDSALYLCASSLDQVYGYTFGSGTRLTVV.

This chain uses TRBV9 with TRBJ2-3; no definite D call. Trimming stripped 0 bases from V and 0 bases from J, with 8 bases between. The CDR3 is 15 residues long. Germline values: CDR1 SGDLS, CDR2 YYNGEE. The CDR3 spells CASSVVGVSTDTQYF. For the CDR3, the DNA is TGTGCCAGCAGCGTAGTCGGCGTGAGCACAGATACGCAGTATTTT.

The J gene is TRBJ2-1, the V gene TRBV20-1, with TRBD2 matching 10 bases. J lost 7 bases, V lost 3 bases, and 6 bases had no gene match. The CDR3 runs 14 residues. Per the germline V gene, CDR1 is DFQATT and CDR2 is SNEGSKA (reference sequence). CDR3 loop: CSARSGGAQNEQFF. Here the CDR3 DNA reads TGCAGTGCTAGGAGCGGGGGGGCGCAGAATGAGCAGTTCTTC.

The chain couples TRBV2 to TRBJ2-4; 8 bases agree with TRBD1. The V gene end was trimmed by 0 bases and the J gene end by 5 bases; junction bases not matched to a gene: 6. Germline CDR1 SNHLY, CDR2 FYNNEI. The CDR3 runs 16 residues. The CDR3 DNA sequence: TGTGCCAGCAGTGAAGCGCAGGGGGCTCTGCAAAACATTCAGTACTTC. Residues: CASSEAQGALQNIQYF.

This sequence joins TRBV6-2 or TRBV6-3 and TRBJ2-5; 11 positions agree with TRBD2. The CDR3 runs to 19 residues. The junction had 21 bases not matched to a gene; V was cut back by 7 bases and J by 5 bases. The germline CDR1 and CDR2 sequences are MNHEY and SVGEGT. The CDR3 region has the DNA TGTGCCAGCAAAACATCGGGACTAGCGGCTAGATCTTTCCGTGAGACCCAGTACTTC. Its protein is CASKTSGLAARSFRETQYF.

The chain is built from TRBV5-1 and TRBJ2-5; TRBD1 agrees at 8 bases. The last part of the DNA fits TRBJ2-7 better; the J call may be wrong. The CDR3 sequence is 15 residues long. Germline-derived CDR1 and CDR2 are SGHRS and YFSETQ. The CDR3 loop is CASSSTGTGKNEQYF. The CDR3 DNA reads as TGCGCCAGCAGCTCCACCGGGACAGGAAAGAACGAGCAGTACTTC.

The chain links TRBV7-2 to TRBJ2-7; 8 nucleotides align to TRBD2. CDR1 and CDR2 from the germline V gene are SGHTA and FQGNSA. The length of the CDR3 is 15 residues. V lost 4 bases and J lost 1; bases outside the gene matches: 6. In DNA, the CDR3 is TGTGCCAGCAGCTATACTAGCGGAGTATCCTACGAGCAGTACTTC. It specifies CASSYTSGVSYEQYF.

The rearrangement uses TRBV12-3 or TRBV12-4 and TRBJ2-1; 7 bases fit TRBD1. The CDR3 is made up of 12 amino acids. J gave up 10 bases and V 5 bases, and 5 bases lay outside the gene matches. The CDR3 nucleotides are TGTGCCAGCAGTAGACAGGGCAGCGAGCAGTTCTTC. The encoded protein is CASSRQGSEQFF.

V is TRBV7-9 and J is TRBJ2-2; no firm D call. Germline CDR1 is SEHNR and CDR2 is FQNEAQ (reference sequence). This CDR3 region has 14 residues. V lost 1 base, J lost 6 bases, and 9 bases lay in between. CDR3 in DNA: TGTGCCAGCAGCTTAGAGTATAGGCCCGGGGAGCTGTTTTTT. It codes for CASSLEYRPGELFF.